A single sample gave rise to the 2 T cell receptor beta chains below, sequenced in a study of cytomegalovirus exposure and HLA in healthy donors. PCR primers comprised 60 Vbeta and 13 Jbeta primers. Repertoires were generated with immunoSEQ multiplex PCR, while TCRdb's copy carries only in-frame clones and drops some. The sample has around 190,000 clones; about 76% are singletons. The specimen sequenced was PBMCs. The receptors shown here come from a woman aged 45-60 years in good health and CMV-seronegative.

The chain has TRBV6-5 and TRBJ2-7, with D possibly TRBD1 on 6 matching bases. The CDR3 is made up of 15 amino acids. The V gene's germline CDR1 is MNHEY and CDR2 SVGAGI. V gave up 6 bases and J gave up 3 bases, with 18 bases separating them. CDR3 sequence (DNA): TGTGCCAGCAGCTCCCCTGGGGGCCCCAACTACGAGCAGTACTTC. It codes for CASSSPGGPNYEQYF.

CDR3 coding DNA: TGCGCCAGCAGCATAAAAGAGGGTTACGGCTCCTACGAGCAGTACTTC. Its protein product is CASSIKEGYGSYEQYF. The chain links TRBV5-1 to TRBJ2-7; weak D call: TRBD2 (5 bases). V was cut by 4 bases and J by 0 bases, with 17 bases left in between. The germline CDR1 and CDR2 sequences are SGHRS and YFSETQ. The CDR3 has 16 residues.